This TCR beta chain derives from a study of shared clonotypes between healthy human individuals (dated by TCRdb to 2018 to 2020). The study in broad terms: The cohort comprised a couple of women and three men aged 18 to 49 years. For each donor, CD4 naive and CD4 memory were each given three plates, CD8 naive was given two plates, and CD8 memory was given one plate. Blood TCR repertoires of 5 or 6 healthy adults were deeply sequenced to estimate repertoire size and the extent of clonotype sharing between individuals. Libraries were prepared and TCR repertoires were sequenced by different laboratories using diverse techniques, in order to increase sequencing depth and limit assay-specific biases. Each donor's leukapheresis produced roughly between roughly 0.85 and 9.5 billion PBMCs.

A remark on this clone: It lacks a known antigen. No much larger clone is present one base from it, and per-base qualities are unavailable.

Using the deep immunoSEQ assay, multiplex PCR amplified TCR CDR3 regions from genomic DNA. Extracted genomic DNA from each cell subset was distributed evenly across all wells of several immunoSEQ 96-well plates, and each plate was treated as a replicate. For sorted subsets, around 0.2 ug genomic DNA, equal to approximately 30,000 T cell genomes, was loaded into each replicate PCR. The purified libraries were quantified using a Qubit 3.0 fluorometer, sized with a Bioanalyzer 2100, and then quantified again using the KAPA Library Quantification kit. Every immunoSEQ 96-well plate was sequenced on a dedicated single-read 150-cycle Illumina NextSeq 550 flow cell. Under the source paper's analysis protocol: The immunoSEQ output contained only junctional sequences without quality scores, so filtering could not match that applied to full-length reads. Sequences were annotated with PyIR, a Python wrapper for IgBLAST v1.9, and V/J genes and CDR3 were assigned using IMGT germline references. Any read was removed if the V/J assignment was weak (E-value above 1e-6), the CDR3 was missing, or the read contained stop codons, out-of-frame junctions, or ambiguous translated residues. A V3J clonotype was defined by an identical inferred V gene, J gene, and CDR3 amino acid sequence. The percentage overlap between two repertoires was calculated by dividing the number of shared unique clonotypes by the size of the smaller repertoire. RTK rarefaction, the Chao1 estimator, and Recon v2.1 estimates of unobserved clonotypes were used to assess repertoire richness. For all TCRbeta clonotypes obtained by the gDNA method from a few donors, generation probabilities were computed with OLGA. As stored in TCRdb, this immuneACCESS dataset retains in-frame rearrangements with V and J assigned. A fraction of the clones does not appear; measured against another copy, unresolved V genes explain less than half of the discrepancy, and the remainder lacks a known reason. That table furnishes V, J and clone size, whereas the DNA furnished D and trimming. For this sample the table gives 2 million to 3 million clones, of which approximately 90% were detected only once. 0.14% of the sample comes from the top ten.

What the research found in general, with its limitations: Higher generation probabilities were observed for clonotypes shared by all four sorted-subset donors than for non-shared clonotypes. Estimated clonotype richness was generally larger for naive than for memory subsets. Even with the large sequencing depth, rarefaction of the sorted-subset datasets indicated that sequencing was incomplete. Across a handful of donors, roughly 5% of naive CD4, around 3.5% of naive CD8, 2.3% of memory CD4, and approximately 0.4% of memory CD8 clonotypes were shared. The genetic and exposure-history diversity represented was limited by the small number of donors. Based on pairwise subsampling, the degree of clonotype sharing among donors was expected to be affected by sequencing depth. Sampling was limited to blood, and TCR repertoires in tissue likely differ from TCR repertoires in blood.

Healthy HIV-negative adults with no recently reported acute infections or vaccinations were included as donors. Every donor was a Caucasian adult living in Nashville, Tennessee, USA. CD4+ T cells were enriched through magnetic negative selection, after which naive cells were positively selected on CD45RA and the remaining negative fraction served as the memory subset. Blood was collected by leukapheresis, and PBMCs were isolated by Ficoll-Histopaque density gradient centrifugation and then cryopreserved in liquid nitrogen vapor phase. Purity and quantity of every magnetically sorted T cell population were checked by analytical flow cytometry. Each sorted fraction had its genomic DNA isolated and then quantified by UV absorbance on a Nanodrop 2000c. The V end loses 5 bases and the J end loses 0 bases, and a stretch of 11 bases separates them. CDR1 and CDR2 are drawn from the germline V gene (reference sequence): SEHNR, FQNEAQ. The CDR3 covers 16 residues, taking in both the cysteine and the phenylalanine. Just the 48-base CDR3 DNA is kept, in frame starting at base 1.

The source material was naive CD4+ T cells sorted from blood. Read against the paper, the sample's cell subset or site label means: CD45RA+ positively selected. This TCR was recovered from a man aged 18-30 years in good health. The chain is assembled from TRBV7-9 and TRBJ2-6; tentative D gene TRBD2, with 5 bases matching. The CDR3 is CASSGRGLSGANVLTF. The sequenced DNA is TGTGCCAGCAGCGGCCGGGGTCTCTCTGGGGCCAACGTCCTGACTTTC.